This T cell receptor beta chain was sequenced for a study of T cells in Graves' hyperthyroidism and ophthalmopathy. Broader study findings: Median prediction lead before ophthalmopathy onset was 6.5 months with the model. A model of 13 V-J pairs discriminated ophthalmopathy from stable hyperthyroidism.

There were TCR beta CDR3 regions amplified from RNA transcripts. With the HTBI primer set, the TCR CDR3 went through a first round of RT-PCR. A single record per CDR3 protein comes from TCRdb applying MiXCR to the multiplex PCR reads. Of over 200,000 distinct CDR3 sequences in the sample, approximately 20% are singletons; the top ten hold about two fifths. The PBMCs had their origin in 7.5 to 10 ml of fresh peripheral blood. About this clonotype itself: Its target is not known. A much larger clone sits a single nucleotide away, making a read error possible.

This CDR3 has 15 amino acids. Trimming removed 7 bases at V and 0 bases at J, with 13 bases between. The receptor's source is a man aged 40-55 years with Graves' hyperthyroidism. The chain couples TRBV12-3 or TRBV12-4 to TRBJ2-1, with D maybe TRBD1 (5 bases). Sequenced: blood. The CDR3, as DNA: TGTGCCAGCAAGGACCAGGGAAACTCCTACAATGAGCAGTTCTTC. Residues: CASKDQGNSYNEQFF.